A selection of T cell receptor beta chains follows, all from one sample in a study of OX40 agonist ivuxolimab in advanced cancers. Data came from immunoSEQ multiplex PCR; TCRdb stores just in-frame clones and leaves some out. The sample carries some 11,000 clones, 70% to 80% recorded once. The sample in question was CD4+ or CD8+ T cells sorted from blood, obtained in a trial of the OX40 agonist ivuxolimab. These receptors were taken from an adult with an advanced solid tumor such as melanoma, head and neck, liver or kidney cancer. Each CDR3 is given without its conserved first and last residue.

V gene	J gene	CDR3 protein
TRBV29-1	TRBJ2-7	SGRMVDSYEQY
TRBV11-2	TRBJ2-7	ASSADRYEQY
TRBV2	TRBJ2-1	ASSPVRWEGHNEQF
TRBV19	TRBJ1-2	ASSGGADGYT
TRBV6-5	TRBJ2-7	ASSYGERTYEQY
TRBV27	TRBJ2-7	ASSFIGQGPYEQY
TRBV5-1	TRBJ1-2	ASSFLQGGVDGYT
TRBV15	TRBJ2-7	ATSRTKAAGINYEQY
TRBV2	TRBJ2-1	ASSGSDSYNEQF
TRBV28	TRBJ2-5	ASSLDETQY
TRBV15	TRBJ1-2	ATSAAAGRGYDGYT
TRBV7-2	TRBJ1-2	ASSLYSADGYT
TRBV15	TRBJ2-2	ATSRGLAGGPNTGELF
TRBV7-3	TRBJ2-2	ASSFFRAGTENTGELF
TRBV5-4	TRBJ2-1	ASSLIWGQVDEQF